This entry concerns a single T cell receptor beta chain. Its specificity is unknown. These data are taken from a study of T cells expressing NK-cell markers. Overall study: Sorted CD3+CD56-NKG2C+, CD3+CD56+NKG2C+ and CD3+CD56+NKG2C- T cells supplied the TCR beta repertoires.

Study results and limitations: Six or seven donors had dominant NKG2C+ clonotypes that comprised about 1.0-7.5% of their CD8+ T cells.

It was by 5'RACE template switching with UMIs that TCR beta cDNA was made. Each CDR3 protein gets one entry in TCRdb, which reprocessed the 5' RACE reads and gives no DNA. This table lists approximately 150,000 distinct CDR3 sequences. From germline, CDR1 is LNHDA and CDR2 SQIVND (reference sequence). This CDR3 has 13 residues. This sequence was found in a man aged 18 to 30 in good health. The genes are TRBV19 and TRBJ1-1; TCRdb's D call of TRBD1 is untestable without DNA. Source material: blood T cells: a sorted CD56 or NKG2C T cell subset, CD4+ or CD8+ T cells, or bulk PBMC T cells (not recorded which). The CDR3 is CASSIMGTSEAFF. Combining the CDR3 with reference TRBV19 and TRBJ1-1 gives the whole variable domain DGGITQSPKYLFRKEGQNVTLSCEQNLNHDAMYWYRQDPGQGLRLIYYSQIVNDFQKGDIAEGYSVSREKKESFPLTVTSAQKNPTAFYLCASSIMGTSEAFFGQGTRLTVV.